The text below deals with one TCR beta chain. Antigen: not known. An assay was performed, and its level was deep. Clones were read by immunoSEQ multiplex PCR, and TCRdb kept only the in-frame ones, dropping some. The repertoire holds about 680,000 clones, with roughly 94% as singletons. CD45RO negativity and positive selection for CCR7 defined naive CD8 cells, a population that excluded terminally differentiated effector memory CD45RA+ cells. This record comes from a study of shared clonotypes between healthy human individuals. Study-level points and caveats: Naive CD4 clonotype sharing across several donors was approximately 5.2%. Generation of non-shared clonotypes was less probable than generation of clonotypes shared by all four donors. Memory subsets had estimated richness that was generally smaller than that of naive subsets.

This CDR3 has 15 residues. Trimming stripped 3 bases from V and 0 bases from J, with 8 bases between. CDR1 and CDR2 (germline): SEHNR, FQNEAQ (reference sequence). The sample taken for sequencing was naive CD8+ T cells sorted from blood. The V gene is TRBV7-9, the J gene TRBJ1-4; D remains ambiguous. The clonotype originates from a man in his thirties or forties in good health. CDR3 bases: TGTGCCAGCAGCTTCTCCCGGACAACTAATGAAAAACTGTTTTTT. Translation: CASSFSRTTNEKLFF.